This section outlines one TCR beta chain sequence together with its context. Its antigen remains unidentified. The CDR3 length is 15 residues. Per germline, CDR1 GTSNPN and CDR2 SVGIG (reference sequence). The V end lost 0 bases, the J end lost 7 bases, and 18 bases lay between the germline ends. This sample stems from a study of beta chain features in type 1 diabetes. General study points: In every one of the four CD4+ subsets, TCRB CDR3s were moderately but significantly shorter in Type 1 diabetes patients.

The isolated RNA, all of it, was reverse transcribed, so expressed TCRB transcripts were what got sequenced. Assay used: immunoSEQ multiplex PCR; TCRdb lists only in-frame clones, some missing. The sample includes some 240,000 clones, 16% of them seen just once. The TCR originated in a young man with type 1 diabetes. The J gene is TRBJ1-2, the V gene TRBV30; possibly TRBD1 for D (6 bases). The material sequenced was naive CD4+ T cells from blood. CDR3 in amino acids: CAWSVMRGRGSGYTF. The DNA for the CDR3 is TGTGCCTGGAGTGTAATGAGGGGCAGGGGAAGTGGCTACACCTTC.